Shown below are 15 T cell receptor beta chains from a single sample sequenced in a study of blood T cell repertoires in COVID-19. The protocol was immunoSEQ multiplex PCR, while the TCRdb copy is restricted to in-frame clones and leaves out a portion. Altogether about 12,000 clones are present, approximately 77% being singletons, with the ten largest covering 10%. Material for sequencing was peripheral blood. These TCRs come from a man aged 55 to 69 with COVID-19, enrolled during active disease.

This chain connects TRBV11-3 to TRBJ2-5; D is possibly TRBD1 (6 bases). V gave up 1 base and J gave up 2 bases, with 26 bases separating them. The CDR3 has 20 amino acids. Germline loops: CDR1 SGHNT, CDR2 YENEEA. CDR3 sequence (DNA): TGTGCCAGCAGCTTAGGTCTGGGGCCCGGGGCAGGGGTCGCGCAAGAGACCCAGTACTTC. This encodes CASSLGLGPGAGVAQETQYF.

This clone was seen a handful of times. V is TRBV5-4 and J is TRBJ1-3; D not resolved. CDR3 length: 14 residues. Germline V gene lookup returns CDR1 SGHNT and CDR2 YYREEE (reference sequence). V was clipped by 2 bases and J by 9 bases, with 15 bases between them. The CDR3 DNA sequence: TGTGCCAGCAGCTTAAACAGCGCCGCGGGCACCATATATTTT. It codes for CASSLNSAAGTIYF. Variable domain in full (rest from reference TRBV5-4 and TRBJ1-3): ETGVTQSPTHLIKTRGQQVTLRCSSQSGHNTVSWYQQALGQGPQFIFQYYREEENGRGNFPPRFSGLQFPNYSSELNVNALELDDSALYLCASSLNSAAGTIYFGEGSWLTVV.

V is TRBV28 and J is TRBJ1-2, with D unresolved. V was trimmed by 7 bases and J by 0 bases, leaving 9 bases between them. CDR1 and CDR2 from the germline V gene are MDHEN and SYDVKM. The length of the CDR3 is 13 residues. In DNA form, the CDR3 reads TGTGCCAGCAAGGAGGGCGCTAACTATGGCTACACCTTC. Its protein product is CASKEGANYGYTF.

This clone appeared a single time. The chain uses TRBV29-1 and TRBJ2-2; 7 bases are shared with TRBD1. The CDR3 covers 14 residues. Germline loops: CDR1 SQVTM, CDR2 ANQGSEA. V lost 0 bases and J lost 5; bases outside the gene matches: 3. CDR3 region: CSVEDDRATGELFF. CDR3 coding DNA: TGCAGCGTTGAAGATGACAGGGCAACCGGGGAGCTGTTTTTT.

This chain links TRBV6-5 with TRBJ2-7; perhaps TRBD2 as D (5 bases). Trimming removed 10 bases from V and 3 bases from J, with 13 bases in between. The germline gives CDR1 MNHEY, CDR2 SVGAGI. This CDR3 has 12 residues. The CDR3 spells CAILKDYYEQYF. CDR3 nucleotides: TGTGCCATCCTTAAAGACTACTACGAGCAGTACTTC.

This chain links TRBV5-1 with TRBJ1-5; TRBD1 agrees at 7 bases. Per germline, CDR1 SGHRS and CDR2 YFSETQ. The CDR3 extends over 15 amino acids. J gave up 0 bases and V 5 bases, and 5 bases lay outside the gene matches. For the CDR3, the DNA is TGCGCCAGCAGTGCGACAGGGAATAGCAATCAGCCCCAGCATTTT. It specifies CASSATGNSNQPQHF.

CDR3 in DNA: TGTGCCAGCAGGGGGCCCGGGAGCTCCTATAATTCACCCCTCCACTTT. Protein product: CASRGPGSSYNSPLHF. This chain uses TRBV2 with TRBJ1-6, with D possibly being TRBD1 (5 bases). There are 16 residues in the CDR3. The ends were cut back, 6 bases at V and 0 bases at J, with 12 bases in the middle. Germline assignment: CDR1 SNHLY and CDR2 FYNNEI.

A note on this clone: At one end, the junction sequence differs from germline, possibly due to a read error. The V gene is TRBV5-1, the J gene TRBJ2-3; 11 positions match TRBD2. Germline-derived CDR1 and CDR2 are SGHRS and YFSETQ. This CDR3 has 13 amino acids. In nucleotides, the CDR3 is TGCGCCAGCAGCTTGCCGGGGACTAGCGGTATACATTTT. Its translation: CASSLPGTSGIHF.

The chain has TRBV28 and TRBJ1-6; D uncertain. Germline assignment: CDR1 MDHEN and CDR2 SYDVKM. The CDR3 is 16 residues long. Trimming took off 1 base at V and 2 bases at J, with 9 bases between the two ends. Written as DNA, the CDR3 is TGTGCCAGCAGTTTATTCAGCGGGGCCTATAATTCACCCCTCCACTTT. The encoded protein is CASSLFSGAYNSPLHF.

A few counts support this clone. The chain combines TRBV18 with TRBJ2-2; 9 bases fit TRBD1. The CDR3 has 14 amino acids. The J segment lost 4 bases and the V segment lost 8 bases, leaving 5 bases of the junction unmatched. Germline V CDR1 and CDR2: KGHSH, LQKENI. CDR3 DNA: TGTGCCAGCCGGACAGGGGAAAGCACCGGGGAGCTGTTTTTT. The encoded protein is CASRTGESTGELFF.

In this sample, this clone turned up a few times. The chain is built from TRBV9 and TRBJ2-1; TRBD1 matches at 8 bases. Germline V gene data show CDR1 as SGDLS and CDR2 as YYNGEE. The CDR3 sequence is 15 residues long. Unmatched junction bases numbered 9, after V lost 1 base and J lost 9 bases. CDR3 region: CASSVLDRVDGEQFF. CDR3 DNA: TGTGCCAGCAGCGTATTGGACAGGGTAGACGGTGAGCAGTTCTTC. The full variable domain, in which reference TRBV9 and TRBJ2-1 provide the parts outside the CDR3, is DSGVTQTPKHLITATGQRVTLRCSPRSGDLSVYWYQQSLDQGLQFLIQYYNGEERAKGNILERFSAQQFPDLHSELNLSSLELGDSALYFCASSVLDRVDGEQFFGPGTRLTVL.

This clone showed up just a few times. The CDR3 loop is CASSVATPSGSTDTQYF. Here the CDR3 DNA reads TGTGCCAGCAGCGTAGCCACCCCTAGCGGGAGCACAGATACGCAGTATTTT. The rearrangement uses TRBV9 and TRBJ2-3; 8 bases align to TRBD2. In germline, CDR1 is SGDLS, CDR2 YYNGEE. This CDR3 is 17 amino acids long. The ends lost 0 bases at V and 0 bases at J; junction bases unmatched: 6.

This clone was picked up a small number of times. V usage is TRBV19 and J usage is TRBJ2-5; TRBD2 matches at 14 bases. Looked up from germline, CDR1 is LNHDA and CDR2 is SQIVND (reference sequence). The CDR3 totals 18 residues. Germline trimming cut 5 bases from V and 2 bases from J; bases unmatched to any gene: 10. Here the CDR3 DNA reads TGTGCCAGTAGTGGGACTAGCGGGGGACCCTTCTTTCAAGAGACCCAGTACTTC. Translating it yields CASSGTSGGPFFQETQYF.

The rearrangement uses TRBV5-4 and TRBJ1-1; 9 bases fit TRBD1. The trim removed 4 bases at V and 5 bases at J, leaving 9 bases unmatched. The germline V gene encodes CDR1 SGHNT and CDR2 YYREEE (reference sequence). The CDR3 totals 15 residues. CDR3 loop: CASSQLTGGYTEAFF. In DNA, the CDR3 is TGTGCCAGCAGCCAGTTGACAGGGGGATATACTGAAGCTTTCTTT.

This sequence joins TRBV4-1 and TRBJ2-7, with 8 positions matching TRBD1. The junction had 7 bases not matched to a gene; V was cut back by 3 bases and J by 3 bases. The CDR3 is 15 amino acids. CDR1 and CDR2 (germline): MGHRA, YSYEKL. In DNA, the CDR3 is TGCGCCAGCAGCCACGTAGGACAGGGAAACTACGAGCAGTACTTC. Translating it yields CASSHVGQGNYEQYF.